This T cell receptor (beta chain) was captured by sequencing in a study of T cell responses to AZD1222 COVID-19 vaccine. This CDR3 spans 13 amino acids. Germline V gene data show CDR1 as SGHTA and CDR2 as FQGTGA. Between the trimmed V and J ends, which lost 1 base and 9 bases, there was a span of 10 bases. Overall study results and limits: At baseline, just six AZD1222 recipients tested seropositive. The span of vaccine-associated CD4 TCRs extended across spike, with dominance at 160-218 and 743-854. The sample set comprised mostly white British donors with more females, and clonal diversity was possibly underestimated. Reportedly, nearly half the spike-specific TCRs target unmutated variant regions.

With respect to this clone: Its antigen is unidentified.

TCRdb's table, derived via immunoSEQ multiplex PCR, lists solely in-frame clones and lacks some. The sample contains around 120,000 clones, approximately 88% of which appear only once. This clonotype originated in an adult in good health. Sequences were derived from peripheral blood, sampled on day 0 of AZD1222 vaccination. This chain links TRBV7-3 with TRBJ2-1; either TRBD1 or TRBD2 may supply D (5 bases each). CDR3 amino acids: CASSLNSGTEQFF. The CDR3, as DNA: TGTGCCAGCAGCTTAAACTCAGGGACTGAGCAGTTCTTC.